This TCR beta chain is from a study of blood T cell repertoires in COVID-19. Whole-study context: Samples came from the United States, Italy and Spain, spanning acute and convalescent COVID-19.

Sequenced by immunoSEQ multiplex PCR; TCRdb stores in-frame clones only, minus some. The sample carries roughly 100,000 clones, roughly 80% recorded once. This CDR3 is built from 15 residues. The V end lost 0 bases, the J end lost 4 bases, and 9 bases lay between the germline ends. Germline V gives CDR1 LGHNA, CDR2 YNFKEQ. This clonotype was obtained from a woman of 80 years or more with active or convalescent COVID-19. V and J are TRBV4-2 and TRBJ2-2; no clear D. The sequenced sample consisted of peripheral blood. CDR3 bases: TGTGCCAGCAGCCAAGATTCCCGAGCCACCGGGGAGCTGTTTTTT. This encodes CASSQDSRATGELFF.